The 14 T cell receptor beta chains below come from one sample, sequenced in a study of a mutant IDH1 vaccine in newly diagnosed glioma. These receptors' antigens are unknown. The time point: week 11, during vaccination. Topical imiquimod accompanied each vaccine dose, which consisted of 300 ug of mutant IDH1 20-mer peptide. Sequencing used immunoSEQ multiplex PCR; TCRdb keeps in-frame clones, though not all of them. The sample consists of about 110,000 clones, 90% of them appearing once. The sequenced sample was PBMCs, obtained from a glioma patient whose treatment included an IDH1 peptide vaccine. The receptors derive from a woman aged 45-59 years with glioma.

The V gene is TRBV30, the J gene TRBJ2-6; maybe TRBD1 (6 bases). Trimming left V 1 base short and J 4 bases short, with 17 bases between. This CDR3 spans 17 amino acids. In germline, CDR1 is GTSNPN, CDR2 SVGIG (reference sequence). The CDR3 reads CAWSDRVTRRGANVLTF. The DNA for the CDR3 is TGTGCCTGGAGTGACAGGGTAACGAGGAGGGGGGCCAACGTCCTGACTTTC.

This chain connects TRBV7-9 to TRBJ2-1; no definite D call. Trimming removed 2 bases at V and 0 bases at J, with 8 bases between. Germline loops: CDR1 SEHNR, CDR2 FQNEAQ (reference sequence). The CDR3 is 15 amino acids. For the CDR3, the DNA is TGTGCCAGCAGCTTACCGGGCAGCTCCTACAATGAGCAGTTCTTC. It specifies CASSLPGSSYNEQFF.

CDR3 coding DNA: TGTGCCACCCTAGGAGAGAGCTACGAGCAGTACTTC. Protein: CATLGESYEQYF. V gene TRBV28 combines with J gene TRBJ2-7, with unresolved D. V dropped 10 bases and J dropped 3 bases, with 13 bases sitting between them. CDR1 and CDR2 (germline): MDHEN, SYDVKM. The CDR3 spans 12 residues.

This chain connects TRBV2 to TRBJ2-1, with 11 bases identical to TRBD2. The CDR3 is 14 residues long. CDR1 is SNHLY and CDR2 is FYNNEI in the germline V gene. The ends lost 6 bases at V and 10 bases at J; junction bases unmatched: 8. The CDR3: CASRVGTSGLEQFF. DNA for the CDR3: TGTGCCAGCAGGGTGGGGACTAGCGGACTCGAGCAGTTCTTC.

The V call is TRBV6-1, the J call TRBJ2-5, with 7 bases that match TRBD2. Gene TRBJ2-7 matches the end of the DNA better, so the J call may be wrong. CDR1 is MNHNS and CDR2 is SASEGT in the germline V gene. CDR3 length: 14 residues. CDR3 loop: CASHLSGDSYEQYF. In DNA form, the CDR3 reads TGTGCCAGCCACCTCAGCGGGGACTCCTACGAGCAGTACTTC.

The CDR3 protein is CASGKLAGGYQETQYF. As DNA, the CDR3 is TGTGCCAGCGGGAAGCTAGCGGGAGGGTACCAAGAGACCCAGTACTTC. The chain combines TRBV28 with TRBJ2-5; 12 bases match TRBD2. Germline V gene lookup returns CDR1 MDHEN and CDR2 SYDVKM. V lost 8 bases, J lost 0 bases, and 7 bases stayed unmatched. The CDR3 spans 16 residues. The variable domain in full, with the rest retrieved from reference TRBV28 and TRBJ2-5, is DVKVTQSSRYLVKRTGEKVFLECVQDMDHENMFWYRQDPGLGLRLIYFSYDVKMKEKGDIPEGYSVSREKKERFSLILESASTNQTSMYLCASGKLAGGYQETQYFGPGTRLLVL.

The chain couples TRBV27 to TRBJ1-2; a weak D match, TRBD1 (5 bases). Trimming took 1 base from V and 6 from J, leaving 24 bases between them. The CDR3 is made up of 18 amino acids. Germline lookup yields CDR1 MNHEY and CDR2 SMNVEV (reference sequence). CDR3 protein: CASSLFGPGWGVDHGYTF. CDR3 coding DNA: TGTGCCAGCAGTTTATTCGGACCTGGCTGGGGGGTTGACCATGGCTACACCTTC.

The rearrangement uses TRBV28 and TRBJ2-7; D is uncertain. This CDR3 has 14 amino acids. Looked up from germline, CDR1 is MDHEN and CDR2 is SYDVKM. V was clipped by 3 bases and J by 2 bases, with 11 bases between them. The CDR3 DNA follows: TGTGCCAGCAGTTTGCGGACGCAAACCTACGAGCAGTACTTC. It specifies CASSLRTQTYEQYF.

CDR3 bases: TGTGCCAGTAGTATACTCAACAGGGGGGAAAAACTGTTTTTT. Its protein product is CASSILNRGEKLFF. The chain couples TRBV19 to TRBJ1-4; 8 bases map to TRBD1. The length of the CDR3 is 14 residues. The V and J ends lost 2 bases and 8 bases, in that order; junction bases with no gene match: 4. In germline, CDR1 is LNHDA, CDR2 SQIVND (reference sequence).

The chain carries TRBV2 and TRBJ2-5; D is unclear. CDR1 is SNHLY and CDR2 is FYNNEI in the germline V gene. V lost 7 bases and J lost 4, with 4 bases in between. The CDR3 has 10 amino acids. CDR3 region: CASIRETQYF. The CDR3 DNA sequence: TGTGCCAGCATAAGAGAGACCCAGTACTTC.

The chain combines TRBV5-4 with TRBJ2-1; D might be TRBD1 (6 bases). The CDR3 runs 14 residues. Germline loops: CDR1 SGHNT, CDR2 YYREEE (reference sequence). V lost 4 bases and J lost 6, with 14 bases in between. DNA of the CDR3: TGTGCCAGCAGCCCCACAGGGAATTCCAATGAGCAGTTCTTC. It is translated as CASSPTGNSNEQFF.

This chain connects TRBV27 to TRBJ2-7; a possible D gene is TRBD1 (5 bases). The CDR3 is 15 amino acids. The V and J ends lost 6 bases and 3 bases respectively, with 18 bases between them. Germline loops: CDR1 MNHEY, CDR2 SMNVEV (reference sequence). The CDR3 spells CASRLSTDTIYEQYF. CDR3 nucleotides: TGTGCCAGCAGACTTTCGACAGACACCATCTACGAGCAGTACTTC.

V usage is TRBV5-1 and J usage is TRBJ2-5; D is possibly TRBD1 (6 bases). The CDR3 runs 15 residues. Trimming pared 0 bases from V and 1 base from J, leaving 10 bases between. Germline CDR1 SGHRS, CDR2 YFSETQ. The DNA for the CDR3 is TGCGCCAGCAGCTTGGGTCAACAGGGCCAAGAGACCCAGTACTTC. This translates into CASSLGQQGQETQYF. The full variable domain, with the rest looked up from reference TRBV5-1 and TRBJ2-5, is KAGVTQTPRYLIKTRGQQVTLSCSPISGHRSVSWYQQTPGQGLQFLFEYFSETQRNKGNFPGRFSGRQFSNSRSEMNVSTLELGDSALYLCASSLGQQGQETQYFGPGTRLLVL.

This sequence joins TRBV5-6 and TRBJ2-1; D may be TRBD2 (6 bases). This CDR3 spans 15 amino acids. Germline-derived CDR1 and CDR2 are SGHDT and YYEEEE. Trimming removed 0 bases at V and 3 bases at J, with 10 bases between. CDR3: CASSLDAGNYNEQFF. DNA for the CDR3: TGTGCCAGCAGCTTGGACGCGGGAAACTACAATGAGCAGTTCTTC.